A selection of T cell receptor beta chains follows, all from one sample in a study of patients and donors after allogeneic stem cell transplantation. TCRdb itself ran the RT-PCR reads through MiXCR, one entry per CDR3 protein. The data show roughly 40,000 distinct CDR3 sequences, more than 30% seen once. The source material was blood, either unsorted or a sorted T cell fraction (not recorded which). Receptors originate from a human donor who was either an allogeneic HSCT recipient or a stem cell or donor lymphocyte infusion donor (not recorded which). It is not recorded whose cells these are; they may come from a transplant donor. Both conserved end residues are part of each CDR3. D genes are given only for firm matches. Clone size is stated in some rows and not others, as once, few, many or a class when expanded.

D gene: NA; clone size: NA; V gene: TRBV20-1; J gene: TRBJ2-7; CDR3 protein: CSCGRGPYEQYF; CDR3 DNA: TGCAGTTGTGGCAGGGGCCCCTACGAGCAGTACTTC
D gene: TRBD2; clone size: few; V gene: TRBV4-2; J gene: TRBJ2-3; CDR3 protein: CASSQGLAGVMPDTQYF; CDR3 DNA: TGTGCCAGCAGCCAAGGGCTAGCGGGAGTCATGCCAGATACGCAGTATTTT
D gene: NA; clone size: few; V gene: TRBV15; J gene: TRBJ1-3; CDR3 protein: CATSRKDARATYGNTIYF; CDR3 DNA: TGTGCCACCAGCCGAAAAGATGCCAGGGCAACATATGGAAACACCATATATTTT
D gene: NA; clone size: NA; V gene: TRBV12-3/TRBV12-4; J gene: TRBJ1-4; CDR3 protein: CASSYLGEKLFF; CDR3 DNA: TGTGCCAGCAGTTACTTGGGAGAAAAACTGTTTTTT
D gene: NA; clone size: few; V gene: TRBV12-3/TRBV12-4; J gene: TRBJ2-3; CDR3 protein: CASDGTPGTDTQYF; CDR3 DNA: TGTGCCAGCGACGGGACACCCGGCACAGATACGCAGTATTTT
D gene: NA; clone size: few; V gene: TRBV10-3; J gene: TRBJ2-1; CDR3 protein: CAISELIWGNEQFF; CDR3 DNA: TGTGCCATCAGTGAGTTGATATGGGGCAATGAGCAGTTCTTC
D gene: TRBD2; clone size: few; V gene: TRBV3-1; J gene: TRBJ2-4; CDR3 protein: CASSRREGLQFIQYF; CDR3 DNA: TGTGCCAGCAGCCGGCGGGAGGGCCTCCAATTCATTCAGTACTTC
D gene: NA; clone size: few; V gene: TRBV28; J gene: TRBJ2-7; CDR3 protein: CASSLDISLNGEQYF; CDR3 DNA: TGTGCCAGCAGTTTAGACATTTCCCTCAACGGCGAGCAGTACTTC
D gene: TRBD1; clone size: NA; V gene: TRBV10-3; J gene: TRBJ2-2; CDR3 protein: CAAARTGVSGELFF; CDR3 DNA: TGTGCCGCGGCCAGGACAGGAGTGTCCGGGGAGCTGTTTTTT
D gene: NA; clone size: once; V gene: TRBV27; J gene: TRBJ2-7; CDR3 protein: CASSLTGGAYEQYF; CDR3 DNA: TGTGCCAGCAGTTTAACAGGGGGGGCCTACGAGCAGTACTTC
D gene: TRBD1; clone size: few; V gene: TRBV6-5; J gene: TRBJ1-1; CDR3 protein: CASTPGQGRTEAFF; CDR3 DNA: TGTGCCAGCACCCCGGGACAGGGACGGACTGAAGCTTTCTTT
D gene: NA; clone size: NA; V gene: TRBV7-3; J gene: TRBJ2-2; CDR3 protein: CASSLMVGGGNTGELFF; CDR3 DNA: TGTGCCAGCAGCTTAATGGTGGGAGGCGGGAACACCGGGGAGCTGTTTTTT
D gene: NA; clone size: NA; V gene: TRBV6-2/TRBV6-3; J gene: TRBJ2-1; CDR3 protein: CASSPWGAKNEQFF; CDR3 DNA: TGTGCCAGCAGTCCCTGGGGGGCGAAGAATGAGCAGTTCTTC
D gene: NA; clone size: many; V gene: TRBV5-6; J gene: TRBJ2-1; CDR3 protein: CASSRRINNEQFF; CDR3 DNA: TGTGCCAGCAGCCGGAGGATAAACAATGAGCAGTTCTTC
D gene: TRBD1; clone size: once; V gene: TRBV10-3; J gene: TRBJ2-3; CDR3 protein: CANSDREPDTQYF; CDR3 DNA: TGTGCCAACTCGGACAGGGAGCCAGATACGCAGTATTTT
D gene: TRBD2; clone size: NA; V gene: TRBV29-1; J gene: TRBJ2-2; CDR3 protein: CSVDSGHGRTGELFF; CDR3 DNA: TGCAGCGTCGATAGCGGGCACGGGCGCACCGGGGAGCTGTTTTTT
D gene: NA; clone size: NA; V gene: TRBV5-1; J gene: TRBJ2-5; CDR3 protein: CASSKQEKETQYF; CDR3 DNA: TGCGCCAGCAGCAAACAGGAAAAAGAGACCCAGTACTTC
D gene: NA; clone size: few; V gene: TRBV4-3; J gene: TRBJ1-2; CDR3 protein: CASSPNLASPVYGYTF; CDR3 DNA: TGCGCCAGCAGCCCCAATTTGGCATCGCCCGTATATGGCTACACCTTC
D gene: NA; clone size: few; V gene: TRBV9; J gene: TRBJ1-6; CDR3 protein: CASGSPLHF; CDR3 DNA: TGTGCCAGCGGATCACCCCTCCACTTT
D gene: NA; clone size: many; V gene: TRBV3-1; J gene: TRBJ1-1; CDR3 protein: CASTPDLNTEAFF; CDR3 DNA: TGTGCCAGCACTCCGGATTTGAACACTGAAGCTTTCTTT
D gene: NA; clone size: few; V gene: TRBV20-1; J gene: TRBJ2-7; CDR3 protein: CSADFRAGVRYEQYF; CDR3 DNA: TGCAGTGCTGACTTCAGGGCTGGGGTACGGTACGAGCAGTACTTC
D gene: NA; clone size: few; V gene: TRBV27; J gene: TRBJ1-6; CDR3 protein: CASTILGGRWALHF; CDR3 DNA: TGTGCCAGCACCATCTTGGGAGGTCGGTGGGCCCTCCACTTT
D gene: NA; clone size: NA; V gene: TRBV3-1; J gene: TRBJ2-1; CDR3 protein: CASSLQQGNEQFF; CDR3 DNA: TGTGCCAGCAGCTTACAGCAGGGTAATGAGCAGTTCTTC
D gene: TRBD1; clone size: NA; V gene: TRBV5-1; J gene: TRBJ1-2; CDR3 protein: CASSLNGQGLYGYTF; CDR3 DNA: TGCGCCAGCAGCTTGAATGGACAGGGACTCTATGGCTACACCTTC
D gene: NA; clone size: few; V gene: TRBV29-1; J gene: TRBJ1-4; CDR3 protein: CSVGHARGKLFF; CDR3 DNA: TGCAGCGTTGGGCACGCCCGGGGAAAACTGTTTTTT
D gene: TRBD1; clone size: once; V gene: TRBV7-9; J gene: TRBJ1-6; CDR3 protein: CASSLPGTGNNSPLHF; CDR3 DNA: TGTGCCAGCAGCTTACCCGGGACAGGAAATAATTCACCCCTCCACTTT